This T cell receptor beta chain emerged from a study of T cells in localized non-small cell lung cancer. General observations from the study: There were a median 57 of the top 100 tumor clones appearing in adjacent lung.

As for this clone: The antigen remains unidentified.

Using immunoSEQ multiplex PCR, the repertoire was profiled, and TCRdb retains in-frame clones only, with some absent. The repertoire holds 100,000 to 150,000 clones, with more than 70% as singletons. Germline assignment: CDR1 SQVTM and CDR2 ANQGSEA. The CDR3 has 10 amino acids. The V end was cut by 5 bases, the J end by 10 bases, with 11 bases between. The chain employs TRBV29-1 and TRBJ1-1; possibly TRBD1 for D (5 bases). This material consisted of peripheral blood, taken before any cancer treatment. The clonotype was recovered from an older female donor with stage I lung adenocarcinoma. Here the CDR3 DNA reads TGCAGCGTTCGTCAGGGAACAGCTTTCTTT. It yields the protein CSVRQGTAFF.